This T cell receptor (beta chain) appears in the sequencing data of a study of neurological immune-mediated disorders. Sample time point: longitudinal time-point 3. Unsorted libraries were generated from 2 million PBMCs. These cells had been stored in RNAlater at -80 C. A single record per CDR3 protein comes from TCRdb applying MiXCR to the 5' RACE reads. The sample holds some 89,000 distinct CDR3 sequences, around 4.7% seen once. The table lists this clonotype with many counts. Trimming took 0 bases from V and 3 from J, leaving 12 bases between them. This CDR3 is built from 15 residues. Germline loops: CDR1 SGHRS, CDR2 YFSETQ.

The V gene is TRBV5-1, the J gene TRBJ1-1; D is unclear. Material for sequencing was PBMCs. This receptor was taken from a woman aged 60-70 years with multiple sclerosis. CDR3 sequence: CASSLVGRWDTEAFF. CDR3 in DNA: TGCGCCAGCAGCTTGGTTGGGAGATGGGACACTGAAGCTTTCTTT.